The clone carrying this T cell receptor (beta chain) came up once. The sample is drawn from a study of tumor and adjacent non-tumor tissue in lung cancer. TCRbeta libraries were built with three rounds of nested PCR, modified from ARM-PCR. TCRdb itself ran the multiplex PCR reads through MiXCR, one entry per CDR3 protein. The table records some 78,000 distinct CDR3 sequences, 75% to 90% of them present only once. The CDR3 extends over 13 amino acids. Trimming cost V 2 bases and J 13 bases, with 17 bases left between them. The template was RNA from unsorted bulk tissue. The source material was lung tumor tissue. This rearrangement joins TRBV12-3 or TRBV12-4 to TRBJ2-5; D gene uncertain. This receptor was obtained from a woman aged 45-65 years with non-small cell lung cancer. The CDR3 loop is CASSLLPQETRYF. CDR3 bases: TGTGCCAGCAGTTTATTACCACAAGAGACGCGGTACTTC.